This T cell receptor beta chain comes out of a study of cytomegalovirus exposure and HLA in healthy donors. Study-level information: The 95 to 150 validation repertoires used a platform that matched the one used for the 600 to 750 first-cohort repertoires, as a later analysis reported. Study observations and caveats: Among TCR beta chains, those listed as cytomegalovirus-associated numbered over 150. There were a few CMV-associated chains whose specificity for CMV antigens was confirmed in vitro.

Separate from the 666-subject first cohort, the roughly 130-subject validation cohort was the one that the donors belonged to. On this clone itself: Its antigen is undetermined.

Produced via immunoSEQ multiplex PCR; TCRdb's table is partial and in-frame only. The sample has a few hundred thousand clones; about 90% are singletons. This CDR3 is 20 amino acids long. The V segment lost 0 bases and the J segment 3 bases; nucleotides outside the gene matches: 12. The germline V gene has CDR1 LGHNA and CDR2 YSLEER. This clonotype was sampled from a young woman in good health and CMV-seronegative. The J gene is TRBJ1-6, the V gene TRBV4-3, with 9 bases identical to TRBD1. The sequenced sample consisted of PBMCs. The CDR3 region has the DNA TGCGCCAGCAGCCAAGATGCAGTTGTTACAGGGGGCTTCTATAATTCACCCCTCCACTTT. Protein sequence: CASSQDAVVTGGFYNSPLHF.